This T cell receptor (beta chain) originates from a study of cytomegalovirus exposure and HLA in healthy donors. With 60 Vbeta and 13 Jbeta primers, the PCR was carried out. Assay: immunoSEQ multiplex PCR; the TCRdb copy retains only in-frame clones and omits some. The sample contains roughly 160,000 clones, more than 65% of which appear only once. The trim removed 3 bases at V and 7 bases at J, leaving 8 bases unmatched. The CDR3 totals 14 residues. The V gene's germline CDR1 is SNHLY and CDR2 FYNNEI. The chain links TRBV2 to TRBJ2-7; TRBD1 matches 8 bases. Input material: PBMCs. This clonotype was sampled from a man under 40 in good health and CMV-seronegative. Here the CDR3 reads CASSDQSRGQEQYF. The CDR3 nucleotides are TGTGCCAGCAGTGATCAGAGCAGGGGGCAGGAGCAGTACTTC.